Listed below are T cell receptor beta chains from one sample, sequenced in a study of blood T cell repertoires in COVID-19. The method was immunoSEQ multiplex PCR; TCRdb's version includes in-frame clones alone and lacks a portion of them. The sample shows some 77,000 clones, approximately 83% of them seen only once. The sequenced sample was peripheral blood. The receptors come from a man in his 70s with acute or convalescent COVID-19. The CDR3 runs from the conserved cysteine through the conserved F or W. The D gene is left open where the match is weak. Size is stated for part of the rows, as once, few or many counts, or as a class when the clone is expanded.

d_call clone_size j_call v_call cdr3_aa cdr3_nt
- once TRBJ1-5 TRBV6-1 CASSEGRGPQPQHF TGTGCCAGCAGTGAAGGGAGGGGTCCACAGCCCCAGCATTTT
TRBD2 - TRBJ2-1 TRBV11-3 CASSHGLAGGVNEQFF TGTGCCAGCAGCCACGGACTAGCGGGGGGGGTGAATGAGCAGTTCTTC
TRBD2 - TRBJ2-3 TRBV9 CASSVGPGGVADTQYF TGTGCCAGCAGCGTAGGTCCGGGAGGAGTGGCAGATACGCAGTATTTT
TRBD2 - TRBJ2-2 TRBV5-4 CASSSPSGRNGPGELFF TGTGCCAGCAGCTCCCCAAGCGGGAGAAACGGGCCCGGGGAGCTGTTTTTT
TRBD2 - TRBJ2-7 TRBV5-1 CASSQTSGRYEQYF TGCGCCAGCAGTCAGACTAGCGGGAGGTACGAGCAGTACTTC
- once TRBJ2-3 TRBV25-1 CASSATGGGTDTQYF TGTGCCAGCAGTGCTACAGGGGGGGGCACAGATACGCAGTATTTT
TRBD1 - TRBJ2-7 TRBV4-1 CASSQDQNRGSYEQYF TGCGCCAGCAGCCAAGATCAGAACAGGGGGTCATACGAGCAGTACTTC
TRBD1 once TRBJ2-7 TRBV5-1 CASRSTGGSGEQYF TGCGCCAGCAGGTCAACAGGGGGCTCGGGCGAGCAGTACTTC
TRBD1 - TRBJ2-7 TRBV6-6 CASSPGQGATYEQYF TGTGCCAGCAGTCCGGGACAGGGGGCGACCTACGAGCAGTACTTC
TRBD1 - TRBJ2-1 TRBV7-2 CASSFSPGQTYNEQFF TGTGCCAGCAGCTTCTCCCCGGGACAGACATACAATGAGCAGTTCTTC
TRBD2 - TRBJ2-3 TRBV5-1 CASSSSGTTDTQYF TGCGCCAGCAGCTCCTCCGGGACTACCGATACGCAGTATTTT
TRBD1 - TRBJ2-1 TRBV19 CASKVGQGNEQFF TGTGCCAGTAAAGTAGGACAGGGGAATGAGCAGTTCTTC
- - TRBJ2-2 TRBV30 CAWPGTNTGELFF TGTGCCTGGCCCGGGACGAACACCGGGGAGCTGTTTTTT
TRBD1 - TRBJ1-2 TRBV27 CASSSTGAYSNYGYTF TGTGCCAGCAGTTCGACAGGGGCCTACTCTAACTATGGCTACACCTTC
- - TRBJ2-2 TRBV19 CASSIPGGELFF TGTGCCAGTAGTATTCCCGGCGGGGAGCTGTTTTTT
TRBD2 - TRBJ2-1 TRBV20-1 CSASTSGHNEQFF TGCAGTGCTAGTACTAGCGGACACAATGAGCAGTTCTTC
TRBD1 - TRBJ2-7 TRBV18 CASSQQRPRTGSEQYF TGTGCCAGCTCACAACAGAGACCCCGGACAGGAAGCGAGCAGTACTTC
- once TRBJ1-4 TRBV30 CAYQKSGAANEKLFF TGTGCCTACCAAAAATCAGGGGCGGCTAATGAAAAACTGTTTTTT
TRBD1 - TRBJ1-1 TRBV5-1 CASRASQGVAEAFF TGCGCCAGCAGAGCCTCGCAGGGGGTAGCTGAAGCTTTCTTT
- - TRBJ2-2 TRBV7-3 CASSQGGTGELFF TGTGCCAGCAGCCAAGGGGGTACCGGGGAGCTGTTTTTT
- - TRBJ2-2 TRBV2 CASTGVITGELFF TGTGCCAGCACAGGGGTGATCACCGGGGAGCTGTTTTTT
TRBD2 - TRBJ2-1 TRBV11-2 CASSPAVLAGGFDEQFF TGTGCCAGCAGCCCAGCTGTACTCGCGGGAGGGTTCGATGAGCAGTTCTTC
- - TRBJ1-4 TRBV2 CASSDRFEKLFF TGTGCCAGCAGTGACAGATTTGAAAAACTGTTTTTT
TRBD2 once TRBJ2-1 TRBV4-3 CASSQDPSLAGGPGEQFF TGCGCCAGCAGCCAAGACCCCTCACTAGCGGGAGGGCCCGGTGAGCAGTTCTTC
- - TRBJ1-2 TRBV7-9 CASSLVLGQNYGYTF TGTGCCAGCAGCTTAGTTCTTGGTCAGAACTATGGCTACACCTTC
TRBD1 - TRBJ2-7 TRBV2 CASSGTGGNEQYF TGTGCCAGCAGCGGGACAGGGGGAAATGAGCAGTACTTC
- - TRBJ1-4 TRBV15 CATSRDRGGRGNEKLFF TGTGCCACCAGCAGAGACCGGGGGGGCCGAGGTAATGAAAAACTGTTTTTT
TRBD2 - TRBJ2-5 TRBV5-1 CASSPGLAYEETQYF TGCGCCAGCAGCCCCGGACTAGCGTATGAAGAGACCCAGTACTTC
- - TRBJ1-5 TRBV3-1/TRBV3-2 CASSQDVGPQHF TGTGCCAGCAGCCAAGATGTCGGGCCCCAGCATTTT
- - TRBJ2-3 TRBV3-1/TRBV3-2 CASTEELSFSTDTQYF TGTGCCAGCACCGAAGAGCTATCCTTTAGCACAGATACGCAGTATTTT
TRBD2 - TRBJ2-1 TRBV5-1 CASSGPGLAGGSSYNEQFF TGCGCCAGCAGCGGACCGGGACTAGCGGGAGGGAGCTCCTACAATGAGCAGTTCTTC
- - TRBJ2-1 TRBV30 CACLGGPSSYNEQFF TGTGCCTGTCTGGGGGGTCCGAGCTCCTACAATGAGCAGTTCTTC
TRBD1 - TRBJ2-3 TRBV29-1 CPRGRTDTQYF TGCCCAAGGGGGCGCACAGATACGCAGTATTTT
- - TRBJ2-2 TRBV28 CASLRRGGELFF TGTGCCAGTCTCAGGCGAGGGGGGGAGCTGTTTTTT
TRBD1 - TRBJ1-1 TRBV14 CASSLRQGENTEAFF TGTGCCAGCAGCCTCCGACAGGGAGAGAACACTGAAGCTTTCTTT
- - TRBJ2-5 TRBV4-2 CASSLDSQTQYF TGTGCCAGCAGTTTGGACTCCCAGACCCAGTACTTC